This is a list of T cell receptor beta chains from one sample in a study of cytomegalovirus exposure and HLA in healthy donors. Profiling relied on immunoSEQ multiplex PCR, and the TCRdb table lists in-frame clones only, not all of them. Of under 120,000 clones in the sample, more than 60% were seen once. Sample: PBMCs. The source is a female donor in good health and CMV-seropositive. Each CDR3 is given with its conserved first and last residue. The order of the fields is V gene, D gene, J gene, clone size, CDR3 protein, CDR3 DNA. The D gene is left open where the match is weak. Only some rows state a clone size, as once, few, many or a class for expanded clones.

v_gene: TRBV7-8; d_gene: -; j_gene: TRBJ2-2; abundance: -; CDR3aa: CASSFSGDDTGELFF; CDR3nt: TGTGCCAGCAGCTTTTCAGGGGACGACACCGGGGAGCTGTTTTTT
v_gene: TRBV7-8; d_gene: -; j_gene: TRBJ2-1; abundance: -; CDR3aa: CASSFSTGSQFF; CDR3nt: TGTGCCAGCAGCTTTTCGACGGGTTCCCAGTTCTTC
v_gene: TRBV7-3; d_gene: -; j_gene: TRBJ1-1; abundance: -; CDR3aa: CASSLTGVNTEAFF; CDR3nt: TGTGCCAGCAGCTTAACTGGAGTGAACACTGAAGCTTTCTTT
v_gene: TRBV27; d_gene: TRBD1; j_gene: TRBJ1-2; abundance: -; CDR3aa: CASRPGQGHYGYTF; CDR3nt: TGTGCCAGCAGACCGGGACAGGGACACTATGGCTACACCTTC
v_gene: TRBV5-6; d_gene: TRBD1; j_gene: TRBJ1-1; abundance: -; CDR3aa: CASSAPTGSVTEAFF; CDR3nt: TGTGCCAGCAGCGCACCGACAGGGTCCGTCACTGAAGCTTTCTTT
v_gene: TRBV30; d_gene: TRBD2; j_gene: TRBJ2-2; abundance: -; CDR3aa: CAWSPWGGMITGELFF; CDR3nt: TGTGCCTGGAGTCCATGGGGAGGGATGATTACCGGGGAGCTGTTTTTT
v_gene: TRBV7-3; d_gene: -; j_gene: TRBJ2-2; abundance: -; CDR3aa: CASSQQGQNTGELFF; CDR3nt: TGTGCCAGCAGCCAGCAGGGACAGAACACCGGGGAGCTGTTTTTT
v_gene: TRBV4-3; d_gene: TRBD2; j_gene: TRBJ2-1; abundance: few; CDR3aa: CASSQGLAGDLNEQFF; CDR3nt: TGCGCCAGCAGCCAAGGACTAGCGGGGGATTTGAATGAGCAGTTCTTC
v_gene: TRBV27; d_gene: TRBD1; j_gene: TRBJ2-1; abundance: -; CDR3aa: CASSQLGGQGDEQFF; CDR3nt: TGTGCCAGCAGCCAACTCGGAGGACAGGGAGATGAGCAGTTCTTC
v_gene: TRBV7-6; d_gene: TRBD2; j_gene: TRBJ2-1; abundance: -; CDR3aa: CASSLGFGGSIDEQFF; CDR3nt: TGTGCCAGCAGCTTAGGATTTGGCGGGAGTATTGATGAGCAGTTCTTC
v_gene: TRBV1; d_gene: -; j_gene: TRBJ2-7; abundance: -; CDR3aa: CTSSQGELSNEPPYEQYF; CDR3nt: TGCACCAGCAGCCAAGGTGAACTCTCAAACGAACCTCCCTACGAGCAGTACTTC
v_gene: TRBV5-1; d_gene: TRBD1; j_gene: TRBJ2-3; abundance: -; CDR3aa: CASSSVGGAQVGSTDTQYF; CDR3nt: TGCGCCAGCAGCTCAGTAGGGGGCGCTCAGGTAGGGTCCACAGATACGCAGTATTTT
v_gene: TRBV30; d_gene: -; j_gene: TRBJ2-1; abundance: -; CDR3aa: CAWSRGLSYNEQFF; CDR3nt: TGTGCCTGGAGTAGGGGTCTCTCCTACAATGAGCAGTTCTTC
v_gene: TRBV19; d_gene: -; j_gene: TRBJ2-3; abundance: -; CDR3aa: CASSSGGSGTDTQYF; CDR3nt: TGTGCCAGTAGTTCCGGTGGTAGCGGCACAGATACGCAGTATTTT
v_gene: TRBV4-3; d_gene: -; j_gene: TRBJ1-5; abundance: -; CDR3aa: CASSQDHRVNQPQHF; CDR3nt: TGCGCCAGCAGCCAAGACCACAGGGTTAATCAGCCCCAGCATTTT
v_gene: TRBV7-3; d_gene: TRBD1; j_gene: TRBJ2-1; abundance: -; CDR3aa: CASSLTRDRGYNEQFF; CDR3nt: TGTGCCAGCAGCTTAACCCGGGACAGGGGCTACAATGAGCAGTTCTTC
v_gene: TRBV6-5; d_gene: -; j_gene: TRBJ1-1; abundance: -; CDR3aa: CASSYSRDRSTEAFF; CDR3nt: TGTGCCAGCAGTTACTCGCGAGACAGGAGCACTGAAGCTTTCTTT
v_gene: TRBV19; d_gene: -; j_gene: TRBJ1-5; abundance: -; CDR3aa: CASSMPGLNQPQHF; CDR3nt: TGTGCCAGTAGTATGCCAGGGCTTAATCAGCCCCAGCATTTT
v_gene: TRBV9; d_gene: TRBD2; j_gene: TRBJ2-3; abundance: -; CDR3aa: CASSVGLGRGGGDTQYF; CDR3nt: TGTGCCAGCAGCGTAGGTTTGGGCCGGGGGGGCGGGGATACGCAGTATTTT
v_gene: TRBV4-2; d_gene: TRBD1; j_gene: TRBJ1-2; abundance: -; CDR3aa: CASSPDSRGEDYGYTF; CDR3nt: TGTGCCAGCAGCCCCGATAGCAGGGGGGAGGACTATGGCTACACCTTC
v_gene: TRBV27; d_gene: TRBD1; j_gene: TRBJ2-1; abundance: -; CDR3aa: CASSLRDRGTNEQFF; CDR3nt: TGTGCCAGCAGTTTGAGGGACAGGGGAACAAATGAGCAGTTCTTC
v_gene: TRBV7-6; d_gene: TRBD1; j_gene: TRBJ2-2; abundance: -; CDR3aa: CASSPDRVGELFF; CDR3nt: TGTGCCAGCAGCCCCGACAGGGTCGGGGAGCTGTTTTTT
v_gene: TRBV4-1; d_gene: -; j_gene: TRBJ1-5; abundance: -; CDR3aa: CASSQDRASTWPQHF; CDR3nt: TGCGCCAGCAGCCAAGATAGAGCCTCCACGTGGCCCCAGCATTTT
v_gene: TRBV7-2; d_gene: -; j_gene: TRBJ2-1; abundance: -; CDR3aa: CASSLDLTYNEQFF; CDR3nt: TGTGCCAGCAGCTTAGATCTGACTTACAATGAGCAGTTCTTC
v_gene: TRBV2; d_gene: TRBD1; j_gene: TRBJ2-1; abundance: few; CDR3aa: CASSLQGAAPYNEQFF; CDR3nt: TGTGCCAGCAGTCTACAGGGGGCTGCGCCCTACAATGAGCAGTTCTTC
v_gene: TRBV10-3; d_gene: -; j_gene: TRBJ2-5; abundance: -; CDR3aa: CAISAAGGETQYF; CDR3nt: TGTGCCATCAGTGCGGCAGGGGGGGAGACCCAGTACTTC
v_gene: TRBV7-3; d_gene: TRBD2; j_gene: TRBJ2-7; abundance: -; CDR3aa: CASSQPGGEQYF; CDR3nt: TGTGCCAGCAGCCAGCCGGGGGGCGAGCAGTACTTC
v_gene: TRBV30; d_gene: -; j_gene: TRBJ2-1; abundance: few; CDR3aa: CAWSTRNGGEQFF; CDR3nt: TGTGCCTGGAGTACGAGGAACGGCGGTGAGCAGTTCTTC
v_gene: TRBV7-3; d_gene: TRBD1; j_gene: TRBJ2-7; abundance: -; CDR3aa: CASSHDRAGEQYF; CDR3nt: TGTGCCAGCAGCCATGACAGGGCAGGCGAGCAGTACTTC
v_gene: TRBV5-4; d_gene: TRBD2; j_gene: TRBJ2-7; abundance: -; CDR3aa: CASSFTSGSSYEQYF; CDR3nt: TGTGCCAGCAGCTTTACTAGCGGGAGCTCCTACGAGCAGTACTTC
v_gene: TRBV28; d_gene: TRBD2; j_gene: TRBJ2-1; abundance: -; CDR3aa: CASSLNSGSGYNEQFF; CDR3nt: TGTGCCAGCAGCCTAAACAGCGGGAGTGGGTACAATGAGCAGTTCTTC
v_gene: TRBV6-5; d_gene: -; j_gene: TRBJ2-5; abundance: -; CDR3aa: CASSYSPTEQETQYF; CDR3nt: TGTGCCAGCAGTTACTCGCCCACAGAGCAAGAGACCCAGTACTTC
v_gene: TRBV6-4; d_gene: TRBD1; j_gene: TRBJ1-2; abundance: -; CDR3aa: CASSATGQGGYTF; CDR3nt: TGTGCCAGCAGTGCGACAGGGCAAGGAGGCTACACCTTC
v_gene: TRBV4-3; d_gene: -; j_gene: TRBJ1-2; abundance: -; CDR3aa: CASSQVVTGDYGYTF; CDR3nt: TGCGCCAGCAGCCAAGTCGTGACAGGAGATTATGGCTACACCTTC
v_gene: TRBV7-9; d_gene: -; j_gene: TRBJ1-4; abundance: -; CDR3aa: CASSLRQISTNEKLFF; CDR3nt: TGTGCCAGCAGCTTAAGACAGATCTCAACTAATGAAAAACTGTTTTTT
v_gene: TRBV5-5; d_gene: TRBD1; j_gene: TRBJ1-2; abundance: -; CDR3aa: CASSSRTGGRYGYTF; CDR3nt: TGTGCCAGCAGCTCTAGGACAGGGGGCCGGTATGGCTACACCTTC
v_gene: TRBV2; d_gene: TRBD2; j_gene: TRBJ2-2; abundance: -; CDR3aa: CASRSTSGRWAGELFF; CDR3nt: TGTGCCAGCAGGTCTACTAGCGGGAGATGGGCCGGGGAGCTGTTTTTT
v_gene: TRBV7-8; d_gene: -; j_gene: TRBJ2-1; abundance: once; CDR3aa: CASSQRANPYNEQFF; CDR3nt: TGTGCCAGCAGCCAGAGGGCAAACCCCTACAATGAGCAGTTCTTC
v_gene: TRBV2; d_gene: -; j_gene: TRBJ1-2; abundance: -; CDR3aa: CASSLQQGTYGYTF; CDR3nt: TGTGCCAGCAGTCTCCAACAGGGAACTTATGGCTACACCTTC
v_gene: TRBV7-8; d_gene: -; j_gene: TRBJ1-4; abundance: -; CDR3aa: CASSLSAGEVEKLFF; CDR3nt: TGTGCCAGCAGCTTATCTGCGGGGGAAGTGGAAAAACTGTTTTTT